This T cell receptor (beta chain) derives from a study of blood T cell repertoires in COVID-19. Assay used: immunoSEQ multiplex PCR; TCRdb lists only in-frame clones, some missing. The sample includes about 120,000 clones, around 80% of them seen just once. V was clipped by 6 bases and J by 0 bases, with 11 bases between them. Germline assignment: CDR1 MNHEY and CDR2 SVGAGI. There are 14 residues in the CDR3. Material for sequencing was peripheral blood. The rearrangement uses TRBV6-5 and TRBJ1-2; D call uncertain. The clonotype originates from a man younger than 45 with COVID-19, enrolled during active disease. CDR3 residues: CASSPEVTNYGYTF. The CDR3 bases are TGTGCCAGCAGCCCCGAGGTTACTAACTATGGCTACACCTTC.